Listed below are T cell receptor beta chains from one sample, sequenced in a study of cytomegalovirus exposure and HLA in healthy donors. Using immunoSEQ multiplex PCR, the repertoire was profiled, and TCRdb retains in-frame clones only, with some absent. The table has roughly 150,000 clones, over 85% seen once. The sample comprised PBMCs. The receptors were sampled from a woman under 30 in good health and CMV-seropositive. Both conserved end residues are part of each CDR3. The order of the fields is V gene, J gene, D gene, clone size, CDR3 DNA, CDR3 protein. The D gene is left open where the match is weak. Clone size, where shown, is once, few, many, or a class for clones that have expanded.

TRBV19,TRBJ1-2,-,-,TGTGCCAGTAGTATCGGAGGGGCCGCTGGCTACACCTTC,CASSIGGAAGYTF
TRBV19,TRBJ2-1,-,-,TGTGCCAGTAGTATTCAGGGGGGATTGTACAATGAGCAGTTCTTC,CASSIQGGLYNEQFF
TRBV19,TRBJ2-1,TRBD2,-,TGTGCCAGTAGTCAGGGGACTAGCGAATGGGATGAGCAGTTCTTC,CASSQGTSEWDEQFF
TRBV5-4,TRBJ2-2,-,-,TGTGCCAGCAGCGGACCGCGGGGCAAGGGGAACACCGGGGAGCTGTTTTTT,CASSGPRGKGNTGELFF
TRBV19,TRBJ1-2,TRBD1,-,TGTGCCAGTAGTATGAGGGGGACAGATAACTATGGCTACACCTTC,CASSMRGTDNYGYTF
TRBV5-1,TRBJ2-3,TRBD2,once,TGCGCCAGCAGCTTGGCCTTGGGACTAGGCCCCACAGATACGCAGTATTTT,CASSLALGLGPTDTQYF
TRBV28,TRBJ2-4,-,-,TGTGCCAGCAGCCCCGTGGGAGTTGCCATAGCCAAAAACATTCAGTACTTC,CASSPVGVAIAKNIQYF
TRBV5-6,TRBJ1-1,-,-,TGTGCCAGCAGCCCAGGGGAGGGCCCCGAGGAAGCTTTCTTT,CASSPGEGPEEAFF
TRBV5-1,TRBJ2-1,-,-,TGCGCCAGCAGCCTAAACAGGGAACATCACGCGATAGAGCAGTTCTTC,CASSLNREHHAIEQFF
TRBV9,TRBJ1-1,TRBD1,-,TGTGCCAGCAGCGCCAGGGGGGCCCTGAACACTGAAGCTTTCTTT,CASSARGALNTEAFF
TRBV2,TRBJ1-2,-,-,TGTGCCAGCAGTACAACTATCTATGGCTACACCTTC,CASSTTIYGYTF
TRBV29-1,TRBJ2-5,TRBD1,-,TGCAGCGTTGATTGGGACAGACAAGAGACCCAGTACTTC,CSVDWDRQETQYF
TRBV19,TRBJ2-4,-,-,TGTGCCAGTAGTATGCAGGGAAGATCCCCGGACATTCAGTACTTC,CASSMQGRSPDIQYF
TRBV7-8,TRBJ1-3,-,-,TGTGCCAGCAGCTTAATAACCGGGACAAGCTCTGGAAACACCATATATTTT,CASSLITGTSSGNTIYF
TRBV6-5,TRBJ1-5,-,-,TGTGCCAGCAGTTACTCCCAGTACCAGCCCCAGCATTTT,CASSYSQYQPQHF
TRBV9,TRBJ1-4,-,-,TGTGCCAGCAGCCCACGACAGGAGGATGAAAAACTGTTTTTT,CASSPRQEDEKLFF
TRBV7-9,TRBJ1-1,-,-,TGTGCCAGCAGCGAGGAGGACACTGAAGCTTTCTTT,CASSEEDTEAFF
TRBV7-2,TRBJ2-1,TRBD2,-,TGTGCCAGCAGCTTAGTACTAGCGGAGAGGGATGAGCAGTTCTTC,CASSLVLAERDEQFF
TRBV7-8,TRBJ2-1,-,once,TGTGCCAGCAGCTTCCTAAACGCGTACAATGAGCAGTTCTTC,CASSFLNAYNEQFF
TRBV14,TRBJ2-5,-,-,TGTGCCAGCAGTTTGTGGGCCGGAGAGACCCAGTACTTC,CASSLWAGETQYF
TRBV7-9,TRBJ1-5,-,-,TGTGCCAGCAGCTTAGGGGCGTCAAATCAGCCCCAGCATTTT,CASSLGASNQPQHF
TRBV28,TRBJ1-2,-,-,TGTGCCAGCAGAGAGACCGGGACTGCGGAATATGGCTACACCTTC,CASRETGTAEYGYTF
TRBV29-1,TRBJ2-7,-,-,TGCAGCGGAGGGGGAGTGACCCCCTACGAGCAGTACTTC,CSGGGVTPYEQYF
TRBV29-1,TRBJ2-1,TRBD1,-,TGCAGCGTTGCCTTGGACAGGACCTACAATGAGCAGTTCTTC,CSVALDRTYNEQFF
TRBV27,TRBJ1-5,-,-,TGTGCCAGCAGCCAGGTCGCGGGGCAGCCCCAGCATTTT,CASSQVAGQPQHF
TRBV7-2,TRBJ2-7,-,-,TGTGCCAGCACCAGACCCGGGACAAACTCCTACGAGCAGTACTTC,CASTRPGTNSYEQYF
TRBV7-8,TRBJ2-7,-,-,TGTGCCAGCAGCTACCGGGATCGATCCTACGAGCAGTACTTC,CASSYRDRSYEQYF
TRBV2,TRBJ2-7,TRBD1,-,TGTGCCAGCAGTGAAGGAGAGGACAGGGGGAAGTGGGAGCAGTACTTC,CASSEGEDRGKWEQYF
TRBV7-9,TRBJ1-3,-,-,TGTGCCAGCAGCTTTCGTAAGGAGAGCTCTGGAAACACCATATATTTT,CASSFRKESSGNTIYF
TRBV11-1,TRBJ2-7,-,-,TGTGCCAGCAGCTTAAGAGGGACGGGAGACTACGAGCAGTACTTC,CASSLRGTGDYEQYF
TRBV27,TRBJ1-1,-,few,TGTGCCAGCAGTTTACGAAGGGGCACTGAAGCTTTCTTT,CASSLRRGTEAFF
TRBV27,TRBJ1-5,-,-,TGTGCCAGCAGTTTAGCCCCCTCCTTCAGGGGCGGAAGGGTAATCGATCAGCCCCAGCATTTT,CASSLAPSFRGGRVIDQPQHF
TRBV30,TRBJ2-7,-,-,TGTGCCTGGAGTGTAAGGGGACTGCCTTCCTACGAGCAGTACTTC,CAWSVRGLPSYEQYF
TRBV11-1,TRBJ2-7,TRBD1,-,TGTGCCAGCAGCCGGGACAGGGCTATCAACGAGCAGTACTTC,CASSRDRAINEQYF
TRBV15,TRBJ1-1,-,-,TGTGCCACCAGCTCACAAACAGGGAAAGAAACTGAAGCTTTCTTT,CATSSQTGKETEAFF
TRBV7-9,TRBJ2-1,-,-,TGTGCCAGCAGTTCTAGAGAGCTACGCTCCTACAATGAGCAGTTCTTC,CASSSRELRSYNEQFF
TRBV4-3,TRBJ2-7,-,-,TGCGCCAGCAGCTCCGCGGGCGGTGGATACGAGCAGTACTTC,CASSSAGGGYEQYF
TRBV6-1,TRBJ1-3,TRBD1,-,TGTGCCAGCAAAAGACAGGGGGCTGGAAACACCATATATTTT,CASKRQGAGNTIYF
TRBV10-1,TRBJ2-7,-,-,TGCGCCAGCAGTGAGGTTGGGGCAGGGTCCTACGAGCAGTACTTC,CASSEVGAGSYEQYF
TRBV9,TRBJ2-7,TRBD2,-,TGTGCCAGCAGCGTCGCTAGCGGGAGTCCCCTGATCGAGCAGTACTTC,CASSVASGSPLIEQYF
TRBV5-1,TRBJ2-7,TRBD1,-,TGCGCCAGCACCTCGTGGCCTCAAGGGGGGCAGGGGGCTTACGAGCAGTACTTC,CASTSWPQGGQGAYEQYF
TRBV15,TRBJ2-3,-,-,TGTGCCACCACCAAGGACAGCGGAGAGCCAGATACGCAGTATTTT,CATTKDSGEPDTQYF
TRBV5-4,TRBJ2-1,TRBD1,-,TGTGCCAGCAGCCACCCTGGACAGGACAATGAGCAGTTCTTC,CASSHPGQDNEQFF
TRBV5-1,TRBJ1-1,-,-,TGCGCCAGCAGCTTTTCCAGGGCCCTAAACACTGAAGCTTTCTTT,CASSFSRALNTEAFF
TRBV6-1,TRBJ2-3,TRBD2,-,TGTGCCAGCAGTGAAACTAGCGGCAGAACAGATACGCAGTATTTT,CASSETSGRTDTQYF
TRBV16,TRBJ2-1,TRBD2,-,TGTGCCAGCAGCCAAATGCTAGCGGGTTATGGTGAGCAGTTCTTC,CASSQMLAGYGEQFF
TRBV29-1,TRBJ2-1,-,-,TGCAGCGTTGAATGGCTGAATGAGCAGTTCTTC,CSVEWLNEQFF
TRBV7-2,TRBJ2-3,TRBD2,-,TGTGCCAGCAGCCCAGGACTAGTTGTGGATACGCAGTATTTT,CASSPGLVVDTQYF
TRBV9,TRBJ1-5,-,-,TGTGCCAGCAGCGTAGTTAATTTTTGGCAGGGCTTAAATCAGCCCCAGCATTTT,CASSVVNFWQGLNQPQHF
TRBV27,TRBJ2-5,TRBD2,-,TGTGCCAGCAGTTTGGGGACTAGCGGGGGACAAGAGACCCAGTACTTC,CASSLGTSGGQETQYF
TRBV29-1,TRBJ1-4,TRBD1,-,TGCAGCGTTGAAACAGGGGAAAATAATGAAAAACTGTTTTTT,CSVETGENNEKLFF
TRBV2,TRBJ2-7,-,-,TGTGCCAGCAGTGCACAGGGGCGGGGCGAGCAGTACTTC,CASSAQGRGEQYF